One and the same sample provided the 18 T cell receptor beta chains below, sequenced in a study of cytomegalovirus exposure and HLA in healthy donors. A multiplex PCR was run with 60 Vbeta primers and 13 Jbeta primers. TCRdb keeps only in-frame clones here, not all; method: immunoSEQ multiplex PCR. The profile shows approximately 150,000 clones, approximately 83% of them singletons. Sequencing used PBMCs. These TCRs come from a woman between 40 and 55 years old in good health and CMV-seronegative.

The V gene is TRBV6-5, the J gene TRBJ1-2; a possible D gene is TRBD1 (6 bases). V was shortened by 1 base and J by 3 bases, with 12 bases between the two germline ends. CDR1 and CDR2 from the germline V gene are MNHEY and SVGAGI. CDR3 size: 15 residues. As DNA, the CDR3 is TGTGCCAGCAGTTACTATGGGGGCGAGTACTATGGCTACACCTTC. Protein product: CASSYYGGEYYGYTF.

As regards this clone: At one of its ends the junction is not consistent with the germline gene, which may arise from a read error. This rearrangement joins TRBV7-9 to TRBJ1-2, with TRBD1 identical over 12 bases. Germline V gives CDR1 SEHNR, CDR2 FQNEAQ (reference sequence). The CDR3 contains 15 residues. The CDR3 DNA is TGTTCCAGCAGCCCTACTACGGGACAGGGGGCGGGAAACACCTTC. This sequence encodes CSSSPTTGQGAGNTF.

This chain links TRBV7-6 with TRBJ2-4, with 9 nucleotides matching TRBD1. Germline V gene sequence: CDR1 SGHVS, CDR2 FNYEAQ. The CDR3 loop spans 16 amino acids. J gave up 0 bases and V 2 bases, and 2 bases lay outside the gene matches. The CDR3 loop reads CASSLRQGGAKNIQYF. CDR3 nucleotides: TGTGCCAGCAGCTTAAGACAGGGGGGAGCCAAAAACATTCAGTACTTC.

This clone was picked up a small number of times. The chain uses TRBV28 and TRBJ2-1, with D unresolved. CDR1 and CDR2 from the germline V gene are MDHEN and SYDVKM. This CDR3 has 16 amino acids. Trimming stripped 5 bases from V and 0 bases from J, with 14 bases between. The CDR3 region has the DNA TGTGCCAGCAGTCCACCCTCCTACAGCTCCTACAATGAGCAGTTCTTC. Translating gives CASSPPSYSSYNEQFF.

This clone came up a few times. This rearrangement joins TRBV10-3 to TRBJ1-5; unclear D gene. Germline V gives CDR1 ENHRY, CDR2 SYGVKD. The CDR3 is 13 residues long. V was clipped by 11 bases and J by 0 bases, with 11 bases between them. CDR3 nucleotides: TGTGCCGTCACGGGAGGTAGCAATCAGCCCCAGCATTTT. Translating gives CAVTGGSNQPQHF.

The V and J genes are TRBV25-1 and TRBJ2-5; D may be TRBD1 (5 bases). In germline, CDR1 is MGHDK, CDR2 SYGVNS. The V end lost 5 bases, the J end lost 5 bases, and 9 bases lay between the germline ends. The CDR3 is made up of 12 amino acids. CDR3 sequence: CASSRGLETQYF. DNA for the CDR3: TGTGCCAGCAGTAGGGGCTTGGAGACCCAGTACTTC.

The chain combines TRBV6-1 with TRBJ1-2; TRBD1 might be the D (6 bases). This CDR3 spans 13 amino acids. Trimming pared 7 bases from V and 8 bases from J, leaving 17 bases between. Germline CDR1 reads MNHNS; CDR2 reads SASEGT. This chain's CDR3 is CASIREGVRGYTF. The CDR3 DNA follows: TGTGCCAGCATAAGGGAGGGGGTTAGGGGCTACACCTTC.

The V call is TRBV15, the J call TRBJ2-5; D is possibly TRBD2 (5 bases). Trimming shortened V by 5 bases and J by 7 bases, and 17 bases separated the two germline ends. There are 14 residues in the CDR3. The germline CDR1 and CDR2 sequences are LNHNV and YYDKDF (reference sequence). This CDR3 reads CATSPQREGRTQYF. CDR3 in DNA: TGTGCCACCAGCCCCCAGAGGGAAGGGAGGACCCAGTACTTC. The whole variable domain, filled in from reference TRBV15 and TRBJ2-5, reads DAMVIQNPRYQVTQFGKPVTLSCSQTLNHNVMYWYQQKSSQAPKLLFHYYDKDFNNEADTPDNFQSRRPNTSFCFLDIRSPGLGDTAMYLCATSPQREGRTQYFGPGTRLLVL.

The chain carries TRBV7-9 and TRBJ1-5, with D possibly matching TRBD1 (6 bases). CDR1 is SEHNR, CDR2 FQNEAQ, per germline (reference sequence). The V end lost 1 base, the J end lost 5 bases, and 12 bases lay between the germline ends. This CDR3 spans 15 amino acids. CDR3 bases: TGTGCCAGCAGCTTAGGACAGGCCCCTGATCAGCCCCAGCATTTT. Encoded protein: CASSLGQAPDQPQHF.

This clone was found a few times. This rearrangement joins TRBV5-1 to TRBJ2-3; TRBD2 is a possible D gene (6 bases). This CDR3 is built from 15 residues. Trimming shortened V by 4 bases and J by 0 bases, and 12 bases separated the two germline ends. In germline, CDR1 is SGHRS, CDR2 YFSETQ. In nucleotides, the CDR3 is TGCGCCAGCAGCGTCGGGGGACCTAGCACAGATACGCAGTATTTT. Protein: CASSVGGPSTDTQYF.

This clone was picked up a small number of times. This chain links TRBV10-3 with TRBJ1-1; possible D gene TRBD1, 6 bases. Germline loops: CDR1 ENHRY, CDR2 SYGVKD. V was trimmed by 10 bases and J by 0 bases, leaving 15 bases between them. This CDR3 region has 14 residues. CDR3 protein: CATARTAMNTEAFF. The CDR3 DNA follows: TGTGCCACCGCCCGGACAGCCATGAACACTGAAGCTTTCTTT.

This clone was detected a few times. The identical CDR3 is also encoded by other nucleotide sequences in the sample. The chain carries TRBV5-4 and TRBJ1-1; D gene uncertain. Trimming removed 3 bases at V and 0 bases at J, with 3 bases between. CDR3 length: 12 amino acids. The germline gives CDR1 SGHNT, CDR2 YYREEE (reference sequence). The CDR3 spells CASSSVNTEAFF. DNA of the CDR3: TGTGCCAGCAGCTCCGTGAACACTGAAGCTTTCTTT. The complete variable domain, with remaining parts taken from reference TRBV5-4 and TRBJ1-1, reads ETGVTQSPTHLIKTRGQQVTLRCSSQSGHNTVSWYQQALGQGPQFIFQYYREEENGRGNFPPRFSGLQFPNYSSELNVNALELDDSALYLCASSSVNTEAFFGQGTRLTVV.

This chain links TRBV6-5 with TRBJ2-5, with D maybe TRBD1 (5 bases). Germline V gene sequence: CDR1 MNHEY, CDR2 SVGAGI. The CDR3 covers 13 residues. Trimming took 7 bases from V and 2 from J, leaving 11 bases between them. CDR3 protein: CASNRKSQETQYF. In DNA form, the CDR3 reads TGTGCCAGCAACAGGAAGAGTCAAGAGACCCAGTACTTC.

This chain connects TRBV30 to TRBJ2-7; D is possibly TRBD2 (5 bases). The length of the CDR3 is 12 residues. Germline values: CDR1 GTSNPN, CDR2 SVGIG (reference sequence). Between the trimmed V and J ends, which lost 5 bases and 5 bases, there was a span of 13 bases. The DNA of the CDR3 is TGTGCCTGGTCACCTGACGGGGACGAGCAGTACTTC. It encodes CAWSPDGDEQYF.

The CDR3 loop reads CASSQERETGTVAQPQHF. DNA of the CDR3: TGCGCCAGCAGCCAAGAACGAGAAACAGGAACAGTAGCTCAGCCCCAGCATTTT. This chain uses TRBV4-1 with TRBJ1-5; possibly TRBD1 for D (5 bases). Germline V gene data show CDR1 as MGHRA and CDR2 as YSYEKL. Trimming removed 0 bases at V and 6 bases at J, with 21 bases between. The CDR3 is made up of 18 amino acids.

To note about this clone: One end of the junction fails to match germline, which may point to a read error. The chain links TRBV7-9 to TRBJ1-2; possible D gene TRBD1, 5 bases. The CDR3 is made up of 12 amino acids. Germline V gene data show CDR1 as SEHNR and CDR2 as FQNEAQ (reference sequence). The CDR3 DNA follows: TGTTCCAGCAGCCTTTCGACAGATGGCTACACCTTC. The encoded protein is CSSSLSTDGYTF.

V usage is TRBV7-6 and J usage is TRBJ2-1; possibly TRBD2 for D (6 bases). Germline V gives CDR1 SGHVS, CDR2 FNYEAQ. This CDR3 is built from 13 residues. Trimming shortened V by 5 bases and J by 1 base, and 6 bases separated the two germline ends. CDR3: CASSRESYNEQFF. The CDR3 bases are TGTGCCAGCAGCCGGGAGTCCTACAATGAGCAGTTCTTC.

This chain connects TRBV15 to TRBJ2-2, with TRBD1 matching 7 bases. The germline V gene encodes CDR1 LNHNV and CDR2 YYDKDF (reference sequence). This CDR3 is built from 16 residues. Trimming at V came to 6 bases and at J to 1 base, leaving 8 bases not matched to a gene. CDR3 in amino acids: CATRSLRQGNTGELFF. The CDR3 bases are TGTGCCACCAGATCGTTGCGACAGGGGAACACCGGGGAGCTGTTTTTT.